The T cell receptor beta chain under discussion was sequenced for a study of shared clonotypes between healthy human individuals. The CDR3 totals 15 residues. V lost 1 base to trimming and J lost 4 bases; unmatched junction nucleotides: 3. Per germline, CDR1 SGHNT and CDR2 YENEEA. TCRdb's copy holds only in-frame clones and misses some; the assay was immunoSEQ multiplex PCR. Of about 1.5 million clones listed, about 96% are singletons. As regards this clone: What it recognizes is unknown.

Findings and caveats of the study: Naive CD4 clonotypes overlapped across a handful of donors at roughly 5.1%.

Sample: naive CD4+ T cells sorted from blood. Subset described: CD45RA+ positively selected. The source of this sequence is a man aged 25 to 40 in good health. The J gene is TRBJ2-2, the V gene TRBV11-3, with 7 bases lining up with TRBD2. The CDR3 protein is CASSLVGGSTGELFF. The CDR3 DNA follows: TGTGCCAGCAGCTTAGTTGGCGGGAGCACCGGGGAGCTGTTTTTT. Full variable domain (outside the CDR3, taken from reference TRBV11-3 and TRBJ2-2): EAGVVQSPRYKIIEKKQPVAFWCNPISGHNTLYWYLQNLGQGPELLIRYENEEAVDDSQLPKDRFSAERLKGVDSTLKIQPAELGDSAVYLCASSLVGGSTGELFFGEGSRLTVL.